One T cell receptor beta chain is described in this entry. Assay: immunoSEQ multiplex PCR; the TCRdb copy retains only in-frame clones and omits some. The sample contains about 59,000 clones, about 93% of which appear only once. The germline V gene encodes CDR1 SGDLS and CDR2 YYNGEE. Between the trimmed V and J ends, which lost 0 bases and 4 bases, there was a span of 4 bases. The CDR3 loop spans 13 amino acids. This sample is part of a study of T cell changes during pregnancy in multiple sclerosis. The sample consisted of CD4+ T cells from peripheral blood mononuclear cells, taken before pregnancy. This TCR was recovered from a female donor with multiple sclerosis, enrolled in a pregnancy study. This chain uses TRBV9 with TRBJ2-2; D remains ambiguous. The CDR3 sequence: CASSVVSTGELFF. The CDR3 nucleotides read TGTGCCAGCAGCGTAGTGAGCACCGGGGAGCTGTTTTTT.